This TCR beta chain was sequenced in a study of identical twins. This clonotype was detected a few times. Its antigen is as yet unknown. Findings and limits, study-wide: Invariant populations such as MAIT and iNKT cells could partly muddle zero-insertion analyses.

The V and J ends lost 3 bases and 6 bases respectively, with 10 bases between them. The CDR3 length is 14 residues. Germline loops: CDR1 SGHRS, CDR2 YFSETQ. After template switching added a universal primer site, the resulting cDNA carried unique molecular identifiers. TCRdb re-derived calls from the 5' RACE reads in MiXCR, one entry per CDR3 protein. The top ten hold less than 0.5% of the sample, which has more than 400,000 distinct CDR3 sequences, 12% to 15% seen once. The same sample was also studied in work on yellow fever vaccine responses in identical twins.

The V and J genes are TRBV5-1 and TRBJ1-6; D call uncertain. Input material: CD4+ T cells sorted from blood. The TCR comes from a woman between 18 and 29 years old in good health. The CDR3 protein is CASSYRDLNSPLHF. Here the CDR3 DNA reads TGCGCCAGCAGCTACAGAGATCTTAATTCACCCCTCCACTTT.